The rows below give T cell receptor beta chains drawn from one sample of a study of T cell changes during pregnancy in multiple sclerosis. The repertoire was sequenced with immunoSEQ multiplex PCR; TCRdb's copy has only in-frame clones and lacks some. The sample contains 65,000 to 70,000 clones, 91% of which appear only once. Source: peripheral blood, taken in the first trimester of pregnancy. These receptor sequences come from a female donor with multiple sclerosis, enrolled in a pregnancy study. Each CDR3 is given without its conserved first and last residue. Each record gives: J gene, D gene, V gene, CDR3 protein. A D gene is named only where the DNA matches it firmly.

J: TRBJ1-5; D: TRBD1; V: TRBV27; CDR3: ASSPRGTVSNQPQH
J: TRBJ2-3; D: TRBD2; V: TRBV23-1; CDR3: ASSQNPAGGTDTQY
J: TRBJ2-6; D: NA; V: TRBV15; CDR3: ATSRVQVVGSGANVLT
J: TRBJ2-7; D: TRBD2; V: TRBV11-2; CDR3: ASSLVTSGRAEQY
J: TRBJ2-7; D: NA; V: TRBV6-6; CDR3: ASSYTDTSYEQY
J: TRBJ2-5; D: TRBD2; V: TRBV9; CDR3: ASSVGALAGGRETQY
J: TRBJ1-1; D: TRBD1; V: TRBV28; CDR3: ASSSSVPGQGRKAF
J: TRBJ2-7; D: TRBD2; V: TRBV2; CDR3: ASSDLAGYHEQY
J: TRBJ2-4; D: TRBD1; V: TRBV11-2; CDR3: ASSLWGQGIAKNIQY
J: TRBJ2-4; D: NA; V: TRBV28; CDR3: ASSLGHSLDIQY
J: TRBJ1-2; D: NA; V: TRBV19; CDR3: ARVTGGYT
J: TRBJ2-5; D: NA; V: TRBV11-1; CDR3: ASSLRVAVSQETQY
J: TRBJ2-1; D: TRBD2; V: TRBV27; CDR3: ASSSLRTSGLNEQF
J: TRBJ2-6; D: TRBD2; V: TRBV5-4; CDR3: ASSKGLAGGPGANVLT
J: TRBJ2-1; D: TRBD2; V: TRBV30; CDR3: AWSGAGGLQF
J: TRBJ1-2; D: NA; V: TRBV30; CDR3: AWSEGQAYGYT
J: TRBJ2-1; D: NA; V: TRBV25-1; CDR3: ASSEIPGNEQF
J: TRBJ1-1; D: NA; V: TRBV29-1; CDR3: SVYSGWNTEAF
J: TRBJ1-1; D: NA; V: TRBV13; CDR3: ASSSGEGTEAF
J: TRBJ1-4; D: TRBD1; V: TRBV5-4; CDR3: ASSQGQGRGVNEKLF
J: TRBJ2-1; D: TRBD1; V: TRBV11-2; CDR3: ASSLTGRGPRNEQF
J: TRBJ2-1; D: TRBD2; V: TRBV19; CDR3: ASSMGLAVDEQF
J: TRBJ2-3; D: TRBD1; V: TRBV18; CDR3: ASSLFGDRGLLRGDTQY
J: TRBJ2-3; D: NA; V: TRBV19; CDR3: ASSIGGYNTQY
J: TRBJ1-4; D: NA; V: TRBV11-2; CDR3: ASSIIRGTEKLF
J: TRBJ2-1; D: TRBD2; V: TRBV9; CDR3: ASSVRGTSGAYNEQF
J: TRBJ1-1; D: TRBD1; V: TRBV4-1; CDR3: ASSQDGTEATEAF
J: TRBJ2-7; D: NA; V: TRBV6-1; CDR3: ASSESWGAIYEQY
J: TRBJ2-1; D: NA; V: TRBV10-3; CDR3: AISEPGYNEQF
J: TRBJ2-1; D: TRBD2; V: TRBV28; CDR3: ASSTTSVGEQF
J: TRBJ2-7; D: NA; V: TRBV29-1; CDR3: SARGGPGEYEQY
J: TRBJ1-2; D: NA; V: TRBV29-1; CDR3: SVGRTADGYT
J: TRBJ1-2; D: NA; V: TRBV30; CDR3: AWMNGVDGYT
J: TRBJ2-2; D: NA; V: TRBV2; CDR3: ASSPGQLNTGELF
J: TRBJ2-3; D: NA; V: TRBV7-9; CDR3: ASSLAADTQY
J: TRBJ2-5; D: NA; V: TRBV2; CDR3: ASSQFLATQETQY
J: TRBJ2-3; D: TRBD2; V: TRBV18; CDR3: ASSPWTSGGSPDTQY
J: TRBJ1-2; D: TRBD1; V: TRBV7-2; CDR3: ASSLHIGQGSSYGYT
J: TRBJ1-5; D: TRBD1; V: TRBV18; CDR3: ASSPTGVPSQPQH
J: TRBJ1-4; D: NA; V: TRBV19; CDR3: ASSIVRGPRKLF
J: TRBJ2-1; D: TRBD2; V: TRBV19; CDR3: ASSVSSGRGNEQF
J: TRBJ1-2; D: NA; V: TRBV28; CDR3: ASSLGVGPGKANYGYT
J: TRBJ1-1; D: NA; V: TRBV28; CDR3: ASSLKGLRSVNTEAF
J: TRBJ1-1; D: NA; V: TRBV5-1; CDR3: ASSLARVTLMNTEAF
J: TRBJ2-3; D: TRBD2; V: TRBV5-1; CDR3: ASSFVLTSGGPRSTDTQY
J: TRBJ1-2; D: TRBD1; V: TRBV27; CDR3: ASSSGRDRAAPGYGYT
J: TRBJ2-3; D: TRBD2; V: TRBV14; CDR3: ASSQGGLAVLWDTQY
J: TRBJ1-3; D: TRBD1; V: TRBV6-1; CDR3: AGQGLYGNTIY
J: TRBJ1-1; D: NA; V: TRBV6-5; CDR3: ASSYADTNTEAF
J: TRBJ1-1; D: NA; V: TRBV5-1; CDR3: ASSPHTGTGNTEAF
J: TRBJ2-3; D: TRBD2; V: TRBV13; CDR3: ASSVAGGQGDTQY
J: TRBJ2-2; D: NA; V: TRBV27; CDR3: ASSLKLGRGAYTGELF
J: TRBJ2-5; D: TRBD2; V: TRBV19; CDR3: ASQRAGDGETQY
J: TRBJ1-2; D: NA; V: TRBV9; CDR3: ASSPRAGPSNYGYT
J: TRBJ1-1; D: TRBD1; V: TRBV10-3; CDR3: ATTTDRSNTEAF
J: TRBJ1-1; D: TRBD1; V: TRBV25-1; CDR3: ASGGTGGTTEAF
J: TRBJ2-7; D: NA; V: TRBV28; CDR3: ASSTYSIYEQY
J: TRBJ2-3; D: TRBD2; V: TRBV9; CDR3: ASSVATSGTDTQY
J: TRBJ2-7; D: NA; V: TRBV9; CDR3: ASSVSRGGFYEQY
J: TRBJ1-3; D: NA; V: TRBV6-4; CDR3: ASSDQEYSGNTIY